This T cell receptor beta chain is from a study of T cell responses to AZD1222 COVID-19 vaccine. Overall study: Recipients boosted at about 4 weeks or about 12 weeks are pooled.

For this clone: The antigen is unknown.

Study-wide points: Samples come after the peak T cell response, not at day 14. Spike-wide coverage was observed for vaccine-associated CD4 TCRs, with dominant responses at 160-218 and 743-854.

Per the germline V gene, CDR1 is SQVTM and CDR2 is ANQGSEA. V was clipped by 5 bases and J by 5 bases, with 24 bases between them. The CDR3 sequence is 16 residues long. TCRdb's copy holds only in-frame clones and misses some; the assay was immunoSEQ multiplex PCR. The sample lists about 140,000 clones, about 92% occurring once. The clonotype was recovered from an adult in good health. The rearrangement uses TRBV29-1 and TRBJ2-5, with D possibly being TRBD1 (6 bases). The specimen comprised peripheral blood, sampled on day 0 of AZD1222 vaccination. The DNA for the CDR3 is TGCAGCGTTTCCCATACAGGGCATCTTCCGTCGGAGACCCAGTACTTC. Translated: CSVSHTGHLPSETQYF.